These T cell receptor beta chains were read from a single sample in a study of radiotherapy plus CTLA-4 blockade in lung cancer. Some clones are missing from TCRdb's copy, which holds only in-frame ones; the method was immunoSEQ multiplex PCR. This table holds about 98,000 clones, 75% to 85% found once. This specimen consisted of peripheral blood, obtained from a patient treated with radiotherapy plus ipilimumab. These receptors were collected from a human donor with non-small cell lung cancer who had a partial response to radiotherapy plus ipilimumab. Both conserved end residues are part of each CDR3. Fields, in order: CDR3 protein, CDR3 DNA, V gene, clone size, J gene, D gene. A D gene is named only where the DNA matches it firmly. Clone size is given for some rows only: seen once, a few or many times, or a class if the clone is expanded.

CDR3aa: CASSLLDRRNTEAFF
CDR3nt: TGTGCCAGCAGTTTATTGGACAGAAGGAACACTGAAGCTTTCTTT
v_gene: TRBV28
abundance: NA
j_gene: TRBJ1-1
d_gene: NA

CDR3aa: CASSGGTGWAFF
CDR3nt: TGTGCCAGCAGTGGGGGGACAGGGTGGGCTTTCTTT
v_gene: TRBV6-5
abundance: NA
j_gene: TRBJ1-1
d_gene: TRBD1

CDR3aa: CASSALAGVVWTDTQYF
CDR3nt: TGTGCCAGCAGCGCTCTAGCGGGAGTGGTTTGGACAGATACGCAGTATTTT
v_gene: TRBV9
abundance: once
j_gene: TRBJ2-3
d_gene: TRBD2

CDR3aa: CASSLASAANNEQFF
CDR3nt: TGTGCCAGCAGCTTGGCTAGCGCGGCGAACAATGAGCAGTTCTTC
v_gene: TRBV5-8
abundance: few
j_gene: TRBJ2-1
d_gene: NA

CDR3aa: CASSFGGHTEAFF
CDR3nt: TGTGCCAGCAGCTTCGGGGGTCACACTGAAGCTTTCTTT
v_gene: TRBV5-6
abundance: few
j_gene: TRBJ1-1
d_gene: NA

CDR3aa: CATLHGEGTDTQYF
CDR3nt: TGTGCCACTCTCCACGGGGAGGGCACAGATACGCAGTATTTT
v_gene: TRBV10-3
abundance: NA
j_gene: TRBJ2-3
d_gene: NA

CDR3aa: CASSMGARLQRTGELFF
CDR3nt: TGTGCCAGTAGTATGGGGGCACGACTCCAAAGGACCGGGGAGCTGTTTTTT
v_gene: TRBV19
abundance: NA
j_gene: TRBJ2-2
d_gene: NA

CDR3aa: CASRSRQGMTYEQYF
CDR3nt: TGTGCCAGCAGATCTCGACAGGGGATGACCTACGAGCAGTACTTC
v_gene: TRBV6-6
abundance: NA
j_gene: TRBJ2-7
d_gene: TRBD1

CDR3aa: CASIPSFNTEAFF
CDR3nt: TGTGCCAGCATTCCCAGTTTTAACACTGAAGCTTTCTTT
v_gene: TRBV28
abundance: NA
j_gene: TRBJ1-1
d_gene: NA

CDR3aa: CASSPAPGAYEQYF
CDR3nt: TGTGCCAGCAGCCCTGCCCCCGGGGCCTACGAGCAGTACTTC
v_gene: TRBV7-9
abundance: NA
j_gene: TRBJ2-7
d_gene: NA

CDR3aa: CASTPKREAFF
CDR3nt: TGTGCCAGCACACCGAAGAGGGAAGCTTTCTTT
v_gene: TRBV28
abundance: NA
j_gene: TRBJ1-1
d_gene: NA

CDR3aa: CASSYHDRNYEQYF
CDR3nt: TGTGCCAGCAGTTACCACGACAGGAACTACGAGCAGTACTTC
v_gene: TRBV6-5
abundance: few
j_gene: TRBJ2-7
d_gene: NA

CDR3aa: CASSPVGYEQYF
CDR3nt: TGTGCCAGCAGCCCTGTCGGCTACGAGCAGTACTTC
v_gene: TRBV28
abundance: NA
j_gene: TRBJ2-7
d_gene: NA

CDR3aa: CASSPLPTGSSEQYF
CDR3nt: TGCGCCAGCAGCCCACTACCGACTGGGTCCTCCGAGCAGTACTTC
v_gene: TRBV4-1
abundance: NA
j_gene: TRBJ2-7
d_gene: NA

CDR3aa: CASSVGQMNTEAFF
CDR3nt: TGTGCCAGCAGCGTAGGACAGATGAACACTGAAGCTTTCTTT
v_gene: TRBV9
abundance: NA
j_gene: TRBJ1-1
d_gene: NA

CDR3aa: CATSRVLGETQYF
CDR3nt: TGTGCCACCAGCAGAGTCCTCGGGGAGACCCAGTACTTC
v_gene: TRBV15
abundance: NA
j_gene: TRBJ2-5
d_gene: NA

CDR3aa: CAIKTGTLNGETQYF
CDR3nt: TGTGCCATCAAGACCGGGACTTTAAACGGAGAGACCCAGTACTTC
v_gene: TRBV6-1
abundance: NA
j_gene: TRBJ2-5
d_gene: NA

CDR3aa: CASSEGGFVEAFF
CDR3nt: TGCGCCAGCAGTGAAGGCGGCTTTGTTGAAGCTTTCTTT
v_gene: TRBV10-1
abundance: NA
j_gene: TRBJ1-1
d_gene: NA

CDR3aa: CASRIDREHEQYF
CDR3nt: TGTGCCAGCAGGATTGACAGGGAACACGAGCAGTACTTC
v_gene: TRBV2
abundance: NA
j_gene: TRBJ2-7
d_gene: TRBD1

CDR3aa: CASSYNRVYSGNTIYF
CDR3nt: TGTGCCAGCAGTTACAACAGGGTTTACTCTGGAAACACCATATATTTT
v_gene: TRBV6-6
abundance: once
j_gene: TRBJ1-3
d_gene: NA

CDR3aa: CASSLEQNYGYTF
CDR3nt: TGCGCCAGCAGCTTGGAACAGAACTATGGCTACACCTTC
v_gene: TRBV5-1
abundance: NA
j_gene: TRBJ1-2
d_gene: NA

CDR3aa: CASSSGQGGEQYF
CDR3nt: TGTGCCAGCAGCTCCGGACAGGGTGGCGAGCAGTACTTC
v_gene: TRBV7-7
abundance: once
j_gene: TRBJ2-7
d_gene: TRBD1

CDR3aa: CASSVGGGAKNIQYF
CDR3nt: TGTGCCAGCAGCGTAGGGGGGGGAGCCAAAAACATTCAGTACTTC
v_gene: TRBV9
abundance: NA
j_gene: TRBJ2-4
d_gene: TRBD2

CDR3aa: CASSLLKGETQYF
CDR3nt: TGTGCCAGCAGCTTACTAAAGGGGGAGACCCAGTACTTC
v_gene: TRBV5-7
abundance: NA
j_gene: TRBJ2-5
d_gene: NA

CDR3aa: CASSKLAARYEQYF
CDR3nt: TGTGCCAGCAGTAAACTAGCGGCCCGTTACGAGCAGTACTTC
v_gene: TRBV28
abundance: NA
j_gene: TRBJ2-7
d_gene: TRBD2

CDR3aa: CASSPRAGGQETQYF
CDR3nt: TGTGCCAGCTCACCTCGGGCAGGGGGGCAAGAGACCCAGTACTTC
v_gene: TRBV18
abundance: NA
j_gene: TRBJ2-5
d_gene: NA

CDR3aa: CASSSYDRGGEQYF
CDR3nt: TGTGCCAGCAGTTCCTACGACAGGGGAGGCGAGCAGTACTTC
v_gene: TRBV28
abundance: NA
j_gene: TRBJ2-7
d_gene: TRBD1

CDR3aa: CASSLSSGGVTDTQYF
CDR3nt: TGTGCCAGCAGCTTATCCTCGGGAGGGGTCACAGATACGCAGTATTTT
v_gene: TRBV7-6
abundance: NA
j_gene: TRBJ2-3
d_gene: TRBD2

CDR3aa: CASGGLAGAGTQYF
CDR3nt: TGTGCCAGCGGAGGACTAGCGGGAGCAGGTACGCAGTATTTT
v_gene: TRBV2
abundance: NA
j_gene: TRBJ2-3
d_gene: TRBD2

CDR3aa: CASSSGQDGEAFF
CDR3nt: TGCGCCAGCAGCTCGGGACAAGATGGAGAAGCTTTCTTT
v_gene: TRBV5-1
abundance: NA
j_gene: TRBJ1-1
d_gene: NA

CDR3aa: CASRQGGAAGELFF
CDR3nt: TGTGCCAGCAGACAGGGTGGTGCCGCCGGGGAGCTGTTTTTT
v_gene: TRBV6-4
abundance: once
j_gene: TRBJ2-2
d_gene: NA

CDR3aa: CASTSARGANYGYTF
CDR3nt: TGTGCCAGCACCAGCGCTCGGGGAGCAAACTATGGCTACACCTTC
v_gene: TRBV6-1
abundance: NA
j_gene: TRBJ1-2
d_gene: NA

CDR3aa: CASSLERATYEQYF
CDR3nt: TGCGCCAGCAGCCTTGAGCGGGCGACCTACGAGCAGTACTTC
v_gene: TRBV4-1
abundance: NA
j_gene: TRBJ2-7
d_gene: NA

CDR3aa: CATSRGAGRYQETQYF
CDR3nt: TGTGCCACCAGCAGAGGAGCGGGCAGATACCAAGAGACCCAGTACTTC
v_gene: TRBV15
abundance: NA
j_gene: TRBJ2-5
d_gene: NA

CDR3aa: CASSNSRGRETQYF
CDR3nt: TGTGCCAGCAGCAACAGCCGGGGTCGAGAGACCCAGTACTTC
v_gene: TRBV9
abundance: NA
j_gene: TRBJ2-5
d_gene: NA

CDR3aa: CASSPVTSGSQNTGELFF
CDR3nt: TGTGCCAGCTCACCCGTAACTAGCGGGAGCCAGAACACCGGGGAGCTGTTTTTT
v_gene: TRBV18
abundance: NA
j_gene: TRBJ2-2
d_gene: TRBD2

CDR3aa: CASSPPGTALWANVLTF
CDR3nt: TGTGCCAGCTCACCACCCGGGACAGCCCTCTGGGCCAACGTCCTGACTTTC
v_gene: TRBV18
abundance: few
j_gene: TRBJ2-6
d_gene: TRBD1

CDR3aa: CASSQTASNPDTQYF
CDR3nt: TGCGCCAGCAGCCAGACAGCTTCAAACCCAGATACGCAGTATTTT
v_gene: TRBV4-1
abundance: NA
j_gene: TRBJ2-3
d_gene: NA

CDR3aa: CASSQGLYGYTF
CDR3nt: TGTGCCAGTAGCCAGGGGCTCTATGGCTACACCTTC
v_gene: TRBV19
abundance: NA
j_gene: TRBJ1-2
d_gene: NA

CDR3aa: CASSLGGGRDYYNEQFF
CDR3nt: TGTGCCAGCAGCTTAGGAGGTGGGCGGGACTATTACAATGAGCAGTTCTTC
v_gene: TRBV11-2
abundance: NA
j_gene: TRBJ2-1
d_gene: TRBD2

CDR3aa: CASRDDRGRGETQYF
CDR3nt: TGTGCCAGCAGGGACGACAGGGGGCGAGGAGAGACCCAGTACTTC
v_gene: TRBV7-9
abundance: NA
j_gene: TRBJ2-5
d_gene: TRBD1

CDR3aa: CASSSGQGGVEQFF
CDR3nt: TGTGCCAGCAGCTCGGGACAGGGGGGCGTGGAGCAGTTCTTC
v_gene: TRBV5-4
abundance: NA
j_gene: TRBJ2-1
d_gene: TRBD1

CDR3aa: CASSFMDRDYEQYF
CDR3nt: TGTGCCAGCAGCTTCATGGACAGGGACTACGAGCAGTACTTC
v_gene: TRBV5-5
abundance: NA
j_gene: TRBJ2-7
d_gene: TRBD1

CDR3aa: CAIRDRAKDGYTF
CDR3nt: TGTGCCATACGCGACAGGGCTAAGGATGGCTACACCTTC
v_gene: TRBV28
abundance: once
j_gene: TRBJ1-2
d_gene: TRBD1

CDR3aa: CASSFQKNTEAFF
CDR3nt: TGTGCCAGCAGCTTTCAGAAGAACACTGAAGCTTTCTTT
v_gene: TRBV11-2
abundance: NA
j_gene: TRBJ1-1
d_gene: NA

CDR3aa: CASSLGGGWGTDTQYF
CDR3nt: TGTGCCAGCAGCTTGGGCGGGGGTTGGGGCACAGATACGCAGTATTTT
v_gene: TRBV5-4
abundance: NA
j_gene: TRBJ2-3
d_gene: TRBD2

CDR3aa: CASSESGASNQPQHF
CDR3nt: TGTGCCAGCAGTGAATCTGGGGCCAGCAATCAGCCCCAGCATTTT
v_gene: TRBV25-1
abundance: NA
j_gene: TRBJ1-5
d_gene: NA

CDR3aa: CASSPGLVSIDTQYF
CDR3nt: TGCGCCAGCAGCCCTGGACTAGTGAGTATAGATACGCAGTATTTT
v_gene: TRBV5-1
abundance: NA
j_gene: TRBJ2-3
d_gene: TRBD2

CDR3aa: CASTVSGSLNTGELFF
CDR3nt: TGTGCCAGCACCGTAAGCGGGAGTCTGAACACCGGGGAGCTGTTTTTT
v_gene: TRBV9
abundance: NA
j_gene: TRBJ2-2
d_gene: TRBD2

CDR3aa: CASREGVGANVLTF
CDR3nt: TGTGCCAGCAGGGAAGGGGTAGGGGCCAACGTCCTGACTTTC
v_gene: TRBV6-5
abundance: NA
j_gene: TRBJ2-6
d_gene: NA

CDR3aa: CASSLSGQPNQPQHF
CDR3nt: TGTGCCAGCTCACTATCGGGACAGCCGAATCAGCCCCAGCATTTT
v_gene: TRBV18
abundance: NA
j_gene: TRBJ1-5
d_gene: TRBD1

CDR3aa: CASSLGAGDSNEQFF
CDR3nt: TGCGCCAGCAGCTTGGGTGCGGGAGATAGCAATGAGCAGTTCTTC
v_gene: TRBV5-1
abundance: NA
j_gene: TRBJ2-1
d_gene: TRBD2

CDR3aa: CASSRQVTSTDTQYF
CDR3nt: TGTGCCAGCAGTCGACAGGTTACTAGCACAGATACGCAGTATTTT
v_gene: TRBV28
abundance: NA
j_gene: TRBJ2-3
d_gene: NA

CDR3aa: CASSPGLAGTYEQYF
CDR3nt: TGTGCCAGCAGCCCCGGACTAGCCGGAACCTACGAGCAGTACTTC
v_gene: TRBV5-4
abundance: NA
j_gene: TRBJ2-7
d_gene: TRBD2

CDR3aa: CASSKGSAGDETQYF
CDR3nt: TGTGCCAGCAGCAAAGGATCAGCGGGAGATGAGACCCAGTACTTC
v_gene: TRBV13
abundance: once
j_gene: TRBJ2-5
d_gene: TRBD2

CDR3aa: CASTLGGSAGNTIYF
CDR3nt: TGTGCCAGCACCTTGGGAGGTTCTGCTGGAAACACCATATATTTT
v_gene: TRBV28
abundance: NA
j_gene: TRBJ1-3
d_gene: NA

CDR3aa: CASCRSSNQPQHF
CDR3nt: TGTGCCAGCTGCAGAAGTAGCAATCAGCCCCAGCATTTT
v_gene: TRBV28
abundance: NA
j_gene: TRBJ1-5
d_gene: NA

CDR3aa: CASGEASSEKLFF
CDR3nt: TGTGCCAGCGGGGAGGCCTCATCCGAAAAACTGTTTTTT
v_gene: TRBV28
abundance: once
j_gene: TRBJ1-4
d_gene: NA

CDR3aa: CASSLRADSYEQYF
CDR3nt: TGTGCCAGCAGTTTAAGGGCCGACAGCTACGAGCAGTACTTC
v_gene: TRBV27
abundance: NA
j_gene: TRBJ2-7
d_gene: NA

CDR3aa: CAWSQGASYEQYF
CDR3nt: TGTGCCTGGAGTCAGGGGGCTTCCTACGAGCAGTACTTC
v_gene: TRBV30
abundance: NA
j_gene: TRBJ2-7
d_gene: TRBD1